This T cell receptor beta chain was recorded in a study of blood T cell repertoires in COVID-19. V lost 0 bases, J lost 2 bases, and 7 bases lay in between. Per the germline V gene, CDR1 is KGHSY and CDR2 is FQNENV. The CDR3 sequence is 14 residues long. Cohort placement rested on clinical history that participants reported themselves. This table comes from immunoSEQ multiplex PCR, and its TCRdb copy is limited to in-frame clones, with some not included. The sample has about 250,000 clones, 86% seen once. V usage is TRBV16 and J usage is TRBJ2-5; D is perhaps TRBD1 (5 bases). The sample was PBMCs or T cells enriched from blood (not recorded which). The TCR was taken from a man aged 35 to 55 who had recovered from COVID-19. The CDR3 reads CASSQSNRQETQYF. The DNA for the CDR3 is TGTGCCAGCAGCCAATCTAACAGGCAAGAGACCCAGTACTTC.